The TCR beta chain described here comes from a study of post-analysis software for immune sequencing data. Study results and limitations: Patients carried a few TRBV segments more frequently than controls did, and TRBV5-6, TRBV5-1 and TRBV20-1 were among them. Controls had significantly higher normalized Chao1 diversity than multiple sclerosis patients. Clustering by F measure revealed strong co-clustering among samples prepared together in one batch.

The library was made from cDNA and included unique molecular identifiers. TCRdb called the PCR reads again in MiXCR, with one record for every CDR3 protein. The data contain 650,000 to 850,000 distinct CDR3 sequences, about 45% of them singletons. Per germline, CDR1 MNHNS and CDR2 SASEGT. Trimming removed 6 bases at V and 0 bases at J, with 6 bases between. The CDR3 contains 12 residues. This clonotype has more than one count but fewer than ten. Its specificity is unknown. This chain joins TRBV6-1 and TRBJ2-7, with D unresolved. The TCR comes from a girl aged 5-17 years with multiple sclerosis. The sequenced sample was blood. CDR3 DNA sequence: TGTGCCAGCAGAGCCACCTCCTACGAGCAGTACTTC. It translates to CASRATSYEQYF.